This TCR beta chain is drawn from a study of cytomegalovirus exposure and HLA in healthy donors. Profiling relied on immunoSEQ multiplex PCR, and the TCRdb table lists in-frame clones only, not all of them. The sample consists of 200,000 to 250,000 clones, roughly 85% of them appearing once. This clone was counted once. Germline CDR1 SGDLS, CDR2 YYNGEE. The length of the CDR3 is 14 residues. Trimming took off 4 bases at V and 7 bases at J, with 14 bases between the two ends. What was sequenced was PBMCs. This receptor was identified in a woman under 30 in good health and CMV-seronegative. The chain uses TRBV9 and TRBJ2-2, with D maybe TRBD2 (5 bases). As DNA, the CDR3 is TGTGCCAGCAGCCGGGTCTTACTAGACGGGGAGCTGTTTTTT. The encoded protein is CASSRVLLDGELFF.